The 10 T cell receptor beta chains presented below share a single source sample, sequenced in a study of blood T cell repertoires in COVID-19. Assay used: immunoSEQ multiplex PCR; TCRdb lists only in-frame clones, some missing. The sample shows fewer than 300,000 clones, 85% to 90% of them seen only once. The sequencing input was peripheral blood. The receptors stem from a man aged 25-40 years with acute or convalescent COVID-19.

This rearrangement joins TRBV6-6 to TRBJ2-1; 7 bases fit TRBD1. The CDR3 contains 14 residues. J was trimmed by 4 bases and V by 7 bases; bases with no gene match: 7. Germline CDR1 reads MNHNY; CDR2 reads SVGAGI (reference sequence). In DNA form, the CDR3 reads TGTGCCAGCACCGTAGGGACAGTATACAATGAGCAGTTCTTC. As protein: CASTVGTVYNEQFF.

CDR3 DNA: TGTGCCAGCAGTTTAGGACAAACCTACGAGCAGTACTTC. Protein sequence: CASSLGQTYEQYF. J is TRBJ2-7 and V is TRBV12-3 or TRBV12-4; no definite D call. The CDR3 sequence is 13 residues long. Trimming shortened V by 1 base and J by 2 bases, and 6 bases separated the two germline ends.

This clone was recorded only once. The chain recombines TRBV28 with TRBJ1-4; 8 bases map to TRBD1. The J segment lost 13 bases and the V segment lost 6 bases, leaving 4 bases of the junction unmatched. From germline, CDR1 is MDHEN and CDR2 SYDVKM. This CDR3 has 11 residues. The CDR3, as DNA: TGTGCCAGCAGCTATACAGGGGGACTGTTTTTT. This codes for CASSYTGGLFF. Complete variable domain (other parts from reference TRBV28 and TRBJ1-4): DVKVTQSSRYLVKRTGEKVFLECVQDMDHENMFWYRQDPGLGLRLIYFSYDVKMKEKGDIPEGYSVSREKKERFSLILESASTNQTSMYLCASSYTGGLFFGSGTQLSVL.

This chain uses TRBV5-6 with TRBJ2-1; D gene ambiguous. Germline V gene data show CDR1 as SGHDT and CDR2 as YYEEEE. This CDR3 has 13 amino acids. Trimming took 4 bases from V and 4 from J, leaving 9 bases between them. CDR3 residues: CASSQARYNEQFF. In nucleotides, the CDR3 is TGTGCCAGCAGCCAAGCCCGTTACAATGAGCAGTTCTTC.

This clone was recorded once. CDR3 amino acids: CASSLAGQDLYGYTF. The CDR3 DNA is TGTGCCAGCTCACTAGCCGGACAGGACCTCTATGGCTACACCTTC. The chain carries TRBV18 and TRBJ1-2; 7 bases align to TRBD1. The ends lost 4 bases at V and 4 bases at J; junction bases unmatched: 9. Germline V gene sequence: CDR1 KGHSH, CDR2 LQKENI. The CDR3 runs 15 residues.

This clone was counted once. The V gene is TRBV25-1, the J gene TRBJ1-2; D gene ambiguous. Per germline, CDR1 MGHDK and CDR2 SYGVNS. The V gene lost 7 bases and the J gene lost 7 bases, with 13 bases spanning the gap. This CDR3 is 12 amino acids long. Written as DNA, the CDR3 is TGTGCCAGCACCGCAGGCGTGGGTGGCTACACCTTC. The encoded protein is CASTAGVGGYTF.

This clone showed up just once. The same CDR3 arises from other DNA sequences in this sample as well. This chain joins TRBV5-1 and TRBJ2-1; 14 nucleotides line up with TRBD2. The germline CDR1 and CDR2 sequences are SGHRS and YFSETQ. This CDR3 has 17 residues. V shed 2 bases, J shed 1 base, and the junction held 2 bases outside the gene matches. This CDR3 reads CASSFGLAGGSYNEQFF. The CDR3 coding sequence is TGCGCCAGCAGCTTCGGACTAGCGGGAGGTTCCTACAATGAGCAGTTCTTC.

V is TRBV27 and J is TRBJ2-1, with 11 bases fitting TRBD2. CDR3 length: 16 residues. J was trimmed by 0 bases and V by 5 bases; bases with no gene match: 3. Germline values: CDR1 MNHEY, CDR2 SMNVEV (reference sequence). The CDR3 DNA is TGTGCCAGCAGTAACCTAGCGGGGGGCTCCTACAATGAGCAGTTCTTC. Translating gives CASSNLAGGSYNEQFF.

V usage is TRBV27 and J usage is TRBJ2-3; weak D call: TRBD2 (6 bases). This CDR3 spans 14 amino acids. V shed 11 bases and J shed 4 bases, with 19 bases lying between them. Germline V gene sequence: CDR1 MNHEY, CDR2 SMNVEV (reference sequence). The DNA for the CDR3 is TGTGCCCTCATTATGGGGAGGCATCCAGATACGCAGTATTTT. It translates to CALIMGRHPDTQYF.

The CDR3 loop is CASSSPGTVQFF. The CDR3 DNA is TGTGCCAGCAGCTCTCCCGGGACAGTACAGTTCTTC. The chain combines TRBV7-9 with TRBJ2-1, with TRBD1 matching 7 bases. Germline V gene data show CDR1 as SEHNR and CDR2 as FQNEAQ (reference sequence). This CDR3 spans 12 amino acids. V trimming: 4 bases; J trimming: 13 bases; junction bases outside the gene matches: 7.